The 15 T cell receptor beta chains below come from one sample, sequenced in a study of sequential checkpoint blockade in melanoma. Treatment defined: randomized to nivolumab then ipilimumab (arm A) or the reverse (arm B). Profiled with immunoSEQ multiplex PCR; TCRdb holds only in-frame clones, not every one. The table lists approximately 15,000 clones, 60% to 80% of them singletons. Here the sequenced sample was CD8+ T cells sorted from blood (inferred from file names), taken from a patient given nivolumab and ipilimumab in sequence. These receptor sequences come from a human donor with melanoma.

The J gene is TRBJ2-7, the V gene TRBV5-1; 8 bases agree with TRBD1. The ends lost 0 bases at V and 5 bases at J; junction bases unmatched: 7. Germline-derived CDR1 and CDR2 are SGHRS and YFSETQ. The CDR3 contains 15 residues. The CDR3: CASSLEAGGADEQYF. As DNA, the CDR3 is TGCGCCAGCAGCTTGGAGGCAGGGGGCGCAGACGAGCAGTACTTC.

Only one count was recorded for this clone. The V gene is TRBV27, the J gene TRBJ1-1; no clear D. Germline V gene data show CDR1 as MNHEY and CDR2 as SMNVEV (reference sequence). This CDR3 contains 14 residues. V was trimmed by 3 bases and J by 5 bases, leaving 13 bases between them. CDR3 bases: TGTGCCAGCAGTTTTAATAGTCCGGGAACTGAAGCTTTCTTT. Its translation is CASSFNSPGTEAFF.

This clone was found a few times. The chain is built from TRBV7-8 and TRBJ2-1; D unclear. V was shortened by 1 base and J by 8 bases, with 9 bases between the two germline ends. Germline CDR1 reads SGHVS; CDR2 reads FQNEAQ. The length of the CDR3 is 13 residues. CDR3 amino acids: CASSLGRGDEQFF. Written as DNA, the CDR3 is TGTGCCAGCAGCTTAGGCCGAGGCGATGAGCAGTTCTTC.

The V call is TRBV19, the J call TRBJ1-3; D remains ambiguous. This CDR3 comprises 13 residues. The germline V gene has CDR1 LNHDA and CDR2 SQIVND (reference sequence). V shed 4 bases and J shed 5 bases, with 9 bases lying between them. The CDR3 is CASSTAGRNTIYF. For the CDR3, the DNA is TGTGCCAGTAGTACCGCAGGAAGAAACACCATATATTTT.

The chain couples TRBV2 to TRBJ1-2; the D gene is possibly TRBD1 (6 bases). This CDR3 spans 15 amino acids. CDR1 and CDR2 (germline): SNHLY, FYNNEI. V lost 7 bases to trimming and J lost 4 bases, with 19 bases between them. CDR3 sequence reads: CASNRGTMSGYGYTF. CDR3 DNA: TGTGCCAGCAATCGTGGGACAATGAGTGGCTATGGCTACACCTTC.

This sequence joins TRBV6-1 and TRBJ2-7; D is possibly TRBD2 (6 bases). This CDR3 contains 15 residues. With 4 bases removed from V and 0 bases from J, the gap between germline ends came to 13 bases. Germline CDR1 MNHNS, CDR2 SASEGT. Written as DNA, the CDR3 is TGTGCCAGCAGTGGACCGCGGGGATACTCCTACGAGCAGTACTTC. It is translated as CASSGPRGYSYEQYF.

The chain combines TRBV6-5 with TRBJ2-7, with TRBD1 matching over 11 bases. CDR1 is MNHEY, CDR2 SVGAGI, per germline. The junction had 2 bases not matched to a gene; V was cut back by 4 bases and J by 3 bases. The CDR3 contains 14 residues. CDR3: CASSSGTGGYEQYF. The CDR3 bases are TGTGCCAGCAGTTCCGGGACAGGGGGCTACGAGCAGTACTTC.

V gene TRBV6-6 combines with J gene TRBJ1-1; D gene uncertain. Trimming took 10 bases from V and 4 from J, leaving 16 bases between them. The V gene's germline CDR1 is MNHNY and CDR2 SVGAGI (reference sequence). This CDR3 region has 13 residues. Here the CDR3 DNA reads TGTGCCACTATCACGGAGAGAAGCACTGAAGCTTTCTTT. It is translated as CATITERSTEAFF.

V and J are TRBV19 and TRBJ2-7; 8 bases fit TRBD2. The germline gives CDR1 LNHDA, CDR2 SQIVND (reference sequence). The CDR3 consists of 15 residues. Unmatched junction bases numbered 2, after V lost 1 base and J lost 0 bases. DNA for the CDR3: TGTGCCAGTAGTATAGTTACTAGCGGCTCCTACGAGCAGTACTTC. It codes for CASSIVTSGSYEQYF.

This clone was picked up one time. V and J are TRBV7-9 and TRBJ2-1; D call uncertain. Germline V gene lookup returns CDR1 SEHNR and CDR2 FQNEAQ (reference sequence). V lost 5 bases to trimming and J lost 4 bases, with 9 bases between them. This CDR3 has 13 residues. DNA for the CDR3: TGTGCCAGCAGCCTAGACGGTTACAATGAGCAGTTCTTC. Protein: CASSLDGYNEQFF. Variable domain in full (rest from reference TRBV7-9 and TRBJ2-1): DTGVSQNPRHKITKRGQNVTFRCDPISEHNRLYWYRQTLGQGPEFLTYFQNEAQLEKSRLLSDRFSAERPKGSFSTLEIQRTEQGDSAMYLCASSLDGYNEQFFGPGTRLTVL.

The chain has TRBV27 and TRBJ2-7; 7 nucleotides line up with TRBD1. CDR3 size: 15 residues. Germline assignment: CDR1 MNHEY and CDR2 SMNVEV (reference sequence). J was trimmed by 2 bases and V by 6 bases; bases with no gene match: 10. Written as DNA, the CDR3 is TGTGCCAGCAGCTTGACAGGGATCCCAACCTACGAGCAGTACTTC. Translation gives CASSLTGIPTYEQYF.

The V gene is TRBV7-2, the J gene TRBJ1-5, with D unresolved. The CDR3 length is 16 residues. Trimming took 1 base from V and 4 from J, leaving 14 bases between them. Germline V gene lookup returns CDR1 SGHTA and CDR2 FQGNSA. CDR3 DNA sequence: TGTGCCAGCAGCTTAGGGGAACGGGGAGGAAATCAGCCCCAGCATTTT. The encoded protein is CASSLGERGGNQPQHF.

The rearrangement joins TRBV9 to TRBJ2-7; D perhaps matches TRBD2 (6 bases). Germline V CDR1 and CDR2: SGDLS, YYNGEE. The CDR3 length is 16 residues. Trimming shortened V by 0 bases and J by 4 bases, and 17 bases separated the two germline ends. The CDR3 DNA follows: TGTGCCAGCAGCGTAGGGGGGGACCATATTTTATACGAGCAGTACTTC. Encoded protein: CASSVGGDHILYEQYF.

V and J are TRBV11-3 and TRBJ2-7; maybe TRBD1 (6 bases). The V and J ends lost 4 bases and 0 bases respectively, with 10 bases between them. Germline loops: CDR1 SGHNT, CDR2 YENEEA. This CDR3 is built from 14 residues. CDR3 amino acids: CASSSRDISYEQYF. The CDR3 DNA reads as TGTGCCAGCAGCTCCCGGGACATCTCCTACGAGCAGTACTTC.

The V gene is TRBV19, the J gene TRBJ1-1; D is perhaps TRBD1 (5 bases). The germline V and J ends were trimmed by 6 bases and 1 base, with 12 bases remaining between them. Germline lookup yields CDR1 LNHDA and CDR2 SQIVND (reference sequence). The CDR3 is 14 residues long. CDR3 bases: TGTGCCAGTAGCTATCAGGGTGGGAACACTGAAGCTTTCTTT. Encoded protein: CASSYQGGNTEAFF.